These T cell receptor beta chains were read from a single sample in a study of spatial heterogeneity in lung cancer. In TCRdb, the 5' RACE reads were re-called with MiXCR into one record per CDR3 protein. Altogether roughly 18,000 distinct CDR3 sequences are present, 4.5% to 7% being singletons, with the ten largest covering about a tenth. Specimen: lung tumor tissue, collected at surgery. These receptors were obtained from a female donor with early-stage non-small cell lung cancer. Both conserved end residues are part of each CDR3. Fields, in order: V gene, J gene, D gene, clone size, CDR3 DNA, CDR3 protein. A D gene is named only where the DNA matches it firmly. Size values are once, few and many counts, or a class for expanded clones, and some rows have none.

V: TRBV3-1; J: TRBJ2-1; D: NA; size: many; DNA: TGTGCCAGCAGCCCAACAGCTGGTGAGCAGTTCTTC; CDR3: CASSPTAGEQFF
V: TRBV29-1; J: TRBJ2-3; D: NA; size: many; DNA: TGCAGCGTTGATGGTAGGAGGGGCGGTCCCGATACGCAGTATTTT; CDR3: CSVDGRRGGPDTQYF
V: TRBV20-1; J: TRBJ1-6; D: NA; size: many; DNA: TGCAGTGCAGCCCGAGGGAATTCACCCCTCCACTTT; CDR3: CSAARGNSPLHF
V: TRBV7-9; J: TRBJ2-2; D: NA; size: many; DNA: TGTGCCAGATCGGGGTCGAACACCGGGGAGCTGTTTTTT; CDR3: CARSGSNTGELFF
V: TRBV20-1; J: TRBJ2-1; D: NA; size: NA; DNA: TGCAGTGGGAGGGACGTCTTCCTTGAGCAGTTCTTC; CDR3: CSGRDVFLEQFF
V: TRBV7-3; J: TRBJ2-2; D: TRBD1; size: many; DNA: TGTGCCAGCAGCTTATTTGGGACAGGAAACACCGGGGAGCTGTTTTTT; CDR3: CASSLFGTGNTGELFF
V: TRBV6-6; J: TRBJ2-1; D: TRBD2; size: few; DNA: TGTGCCAGCATACTAGCGGGAGGGTATGAGCAGTTCTTC; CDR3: CASILAGGYEQFF
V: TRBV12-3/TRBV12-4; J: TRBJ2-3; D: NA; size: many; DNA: TGTGCCAGCAGTTCCGAGCGACGGGGAGATACGCAGTATTTT; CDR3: CASSSERRGDTQYF
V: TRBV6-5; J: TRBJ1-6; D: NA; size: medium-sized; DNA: TGTGCCAGCAGTTATTGGTTACGGACTACAGCGCATTCACCCCTCCACTTT; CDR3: CASSYWLRTTAHSPLHF
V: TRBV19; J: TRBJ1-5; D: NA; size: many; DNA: TGTGCCAGTAGTATAGACCCGTCTCTCAATCAGCCCCAGCATTTT; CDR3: CASSIDPSLNQPQHF
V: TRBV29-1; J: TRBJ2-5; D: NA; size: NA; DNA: TGCAGCGCGGACGGGAACCAAGAGACCCAGTACTTC; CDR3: CSADGNQETQYF
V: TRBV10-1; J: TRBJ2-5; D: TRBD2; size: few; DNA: TGCGCCAGCAGAGGGACTAGCGGGAGAGAAGAGACCCAGTATTTC; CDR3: CASRGTSGREETQYF
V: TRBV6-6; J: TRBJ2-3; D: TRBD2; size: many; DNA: TGTGCCAGCAAGGCGGGAGCGGGGACAGATACGCAGTATTTT; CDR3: CASKAGAGTDTQYF
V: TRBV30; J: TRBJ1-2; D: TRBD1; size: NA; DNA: TGTGCCTGGGAGACCCGGGGACAGGGCTATGGCTACACCTTC; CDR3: CAWETRGQGYGYTF
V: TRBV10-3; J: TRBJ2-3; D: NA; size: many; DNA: TGTGCCATCGCGGGACAGCCAGATACGCAGTATTTT; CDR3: CAIAGQPDTQYF
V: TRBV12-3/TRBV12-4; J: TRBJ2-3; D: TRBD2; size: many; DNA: TGTGCCAGCAGTATTTCTAGCGGGAGCACAGATACGCAGTATTTT; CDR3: CASSISSGSTDTQYF
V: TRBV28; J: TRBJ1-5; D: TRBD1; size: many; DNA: TGTGCCAGCAGTCAACAGGGGGCGAATCAGCCCCAGCATTTT; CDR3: CASSQQGANQPQHF
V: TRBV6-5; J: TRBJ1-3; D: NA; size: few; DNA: TGTGCCAGCAGTTACTCGCGGTCCGAAGTTATATTCTCTGGAAACACCATATATTTT; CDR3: CASSYSRSEVIFSGNTIYF
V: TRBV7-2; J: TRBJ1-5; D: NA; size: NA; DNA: TGTGCCAGCAGCTTCACGGACACGGGTCAGCCCCAGCATTTT; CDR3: CASSFTDTGQPQHF
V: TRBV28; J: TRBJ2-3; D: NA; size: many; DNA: TGTGCCAGCATGGGGGGCGGGGGCACAGATACGCAGTATTTT; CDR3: CASMGGGGTDTQYF
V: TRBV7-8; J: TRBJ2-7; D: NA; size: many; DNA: TGTGCCAGCAGCTCGATACCGGACTCCTACGAGCAGTACTTC; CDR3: CASSSIPDSYEQYF
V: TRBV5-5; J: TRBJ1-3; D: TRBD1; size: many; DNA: TGTGCCAGCAGCCTAGGACAGGGACGAGACACCATATATTTT; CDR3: CASSLGQGRDTIYF
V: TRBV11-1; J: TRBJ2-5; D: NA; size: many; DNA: TGTGCCAGCAGCTTCTGGCGGCCGCCCGAGGAGACCCAGTACTTC; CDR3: CASSFWRPPEETQYF
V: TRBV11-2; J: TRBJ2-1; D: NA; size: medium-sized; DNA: TGTGCCAGCAGCTTAGGTTTGGCTAATGAGCAGTTCTTC; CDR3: CASSLGLANEQFF
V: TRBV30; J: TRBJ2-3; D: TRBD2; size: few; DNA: TGTGCCTGGAGTGTATATCTAGCGGGAGGCACTGGGTTGAGCACAGATACGCAGTATTTT; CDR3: CAWSVYLAGGTGLSTDTQYF
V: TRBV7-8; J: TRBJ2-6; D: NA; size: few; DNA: TGTGCCAGCAGCTTTTCCAGGTCCCTCGGTCGTACTGGGGCCAACGTCCTGACTTTC; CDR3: CASSFSRSLGRTGANVLTF
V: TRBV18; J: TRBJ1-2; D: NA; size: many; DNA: TGTGCCAGCTCACCCGGAAACTATGGCTACACCTTC; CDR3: CASSPGNYGYTF
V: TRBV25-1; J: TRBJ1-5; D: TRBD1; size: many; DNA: TGTGCCAGCAGGCAGACAGGGGAGAATCAGCCCCAGCATTTT; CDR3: CASRQTGENQPQHF
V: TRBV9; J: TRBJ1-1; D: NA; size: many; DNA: TGTGCCAGCAGCGTAGGCCCGGCAGAGAGTGAAGCTTTCTTT; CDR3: CASSVGPAESEAFF
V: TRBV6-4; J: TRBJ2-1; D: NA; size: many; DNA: TGTGCCAGCAGCGTCGGGACTTCCAGGGGTGAGCAGTTCTTC; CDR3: CASSVGTSRGEQFF
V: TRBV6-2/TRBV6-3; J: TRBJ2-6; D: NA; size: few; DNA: TGTGCCAGCAGTTACCTTGGAGGGACCGGGGCCAACGTCCTGACTTTC; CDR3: CASSYLGGTGANVLTF
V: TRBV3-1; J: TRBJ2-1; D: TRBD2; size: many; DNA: TGTGCCAGCAGCCAAGGGACTAGCGAAGGGAATGAGCAGTTCTTC; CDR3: CASSQGTSEGNEQFF
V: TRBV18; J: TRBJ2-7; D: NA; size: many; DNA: TGTGCCAGCTCACCGGTGGCGGCGAGCTCCTACGAGCAGTACTTC; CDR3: CASSPVAASSYEQYF
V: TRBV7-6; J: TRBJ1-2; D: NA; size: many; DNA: TGTGCCAGCAGCCCTGGCAACAACTATGGCTACACCTTC; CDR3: CASSPGNNYGYTF
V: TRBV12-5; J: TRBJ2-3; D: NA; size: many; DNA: TGTGCTAGTGGTTTGGAGGGGGCAGATACGCAGTATTTT; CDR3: CASGLEGADTQYF
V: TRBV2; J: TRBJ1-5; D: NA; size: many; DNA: TGTGCCAGCAGGGGGGACACCTCGAATCAGCCCCAGCATTTT; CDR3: CASRGDTSNQPQHF
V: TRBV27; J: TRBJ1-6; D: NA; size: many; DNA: TGTGCCAGCTCCGCTTTGGGGTCTCCGTTGACTTCACCCCTCCACTTT; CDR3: CASSALGSPLTSPLHF
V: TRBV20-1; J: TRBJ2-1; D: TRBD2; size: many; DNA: TGCAGTGCTAGAGATCTGGCGGGAGTAGGCAATGAGCAGTTCTTC; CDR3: CSARDLAGVGNEQFF
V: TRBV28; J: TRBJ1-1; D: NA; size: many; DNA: TGTGCCAGCAGACCGACACACGGGGGCGGGACTGAAGCTTTCTTT; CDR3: CASRPTHGGGTEAFF
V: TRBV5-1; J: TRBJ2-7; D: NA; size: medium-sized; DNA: TGCGCCAGCAGCTTGGAAATTACTCCCGGCTACGAGCAGTACTTC; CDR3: CASSLEITPGYEQYF
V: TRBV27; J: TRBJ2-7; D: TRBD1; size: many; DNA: TGTGCCAGCAGTACCCGGACAGGGCCCTCCTACGAGCAGTACTTC; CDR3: CASSTRTGPSYEQYF
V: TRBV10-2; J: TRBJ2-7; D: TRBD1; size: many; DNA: TGCGCCAGCACCACCGGGACAGGGACGGGCGAGCAGTACTTC; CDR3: CASTTGTGTGEQYF
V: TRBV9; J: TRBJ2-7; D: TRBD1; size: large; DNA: TGTGCCAGCAGCGTAGCTACCGGACAGGGTCACGAGCAGTACTTC; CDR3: CASSVATGQGHEQYF